What follows describes a single T cell receptor (beta chain). Antigen specificity is unknown. The sample comes from a study of T cells in Graves' hyperthyroidism and ophthalmopathy. Study conclusions and caveats: Ophthalmopathy got predicted by the model a median about 6.7 months before its onset. Blood also carried most thyroid clonotypes expanded above 0.001.

The CDR3 regions of TCR beta were amplified from RNA transcripts. HTBI primers were used for first-round RT-PCR of the TCR CDR3. TCRdb analysed the multiplex PCR reads with MiXCR anew, one entry per CDR3 protein. This table holds fewer than 650,000 distinct CDR3 sequences, approximately 15% found once. J was trimmed by 5 bases and V by 3 bases; bases with no gene match: 16. The CDR3 spans 18 residues. The rearrangement joins TRBV12-3 or TRBV12-4 to TRBJ2-3, with TRBD2 matching 8 bases. The sequencing input was blood. The TCR sequence derives from a woman aged 25 to 39 with Graves' hyperthyroidism that later progressed to Graves' ophthalmopathy. The CDR3 protein is CASSFLPLAGYREDTQYF. As DNA, the CDR3 is TGTGCCAGCAGTTTCCTACCCCTAGCGGGCTATAGAGAAGATACGCAGTATTTT.